This entry concerns a single T cell receptor beta chain. Its antigen target is currently unknown. No much larger clone exists at a distance of one base, and base qualities are not known. The protocol used for the library was 5' RACE. Sequenced on an Illumina HiSeq 2500. A second PCR of about 7 to 12 cycles was run with a J-beta primer mix and a sample-barcoded 5' primer. A template-switch 5' adaptor carrying 12 random nucleotides introduced a unique molecular identifier onto each TCR beta cDNA molecule. Each sample yielded at least 3 million CDR3-containing paired-end reads. First-strand cDNA synthesis was performed from all RNA using the Mint cDNA synthesis kit, with priming by a TRBC-specific oligonucleotide. All cDNA was treated with uracil-DNA glycosylase and then went through a first 18-cycle PCR with the universal primers M1SS and BC2_uni_R. The original methods were these. Normalization of each sample was performed by random selection of 1 million high-quality reads, each carrying a distinct molecular identifier. Reads sharing molecular identifiers were discarded rather than binned into consensus sequences. CDR3 identification, clonotype clustering and error correction used MiTCR with a Q25 quality threshold and the strictest error-elimination algorithm. A nonparametric unseen species model using Euler transformation provided a lower-bound estimate of total TCR beta diversity. TCRdb itself trimmed the public reads at Q25 with fastp, ran MiXCR and retained productive beta chains. Every distinct CDR3 protein forms one entry, paired with its most common genes and DNA. TCRdb's processing, not the authors' own work, is the source of the V and J calls. The sample table contains 600,000 to 850,000 distinct CDR3 sequences; only one count was recorded for around 46% of them. Of the sample, approximately 22% is held by the ten largest clones.

This entry comes from a study of blood T cells in healthy people across ages (dated by TCRdb to the mid-2010s). At the level of the whole study: In model experiments, roughly one uniquely barcoded TCR beta cDNA molecule per two T cells was captured by template switching. Using deep sequencing normalized with unique cDNA molecular identifiers, the study measured how TCR beta repertoire diversity changes with age. Using the same blood draw, the study looked at two additional independent replicas of 1 million unique cDNA reads for two donors, one aged 18 to 29 and the other aged 80 or older. To avoid experimental bias, donors of different ages were randomly spread across the sequencing lanes. The donors were divided into four age groups: young (average around 15 years), middle-aged (approximately 39), aged (roughly 66) and long-lived (82). The investigation overall reported the following: There was a strong correlation between observed TCR beta diversity and the percentage of naive T cells measured by flow cytometry. Compared with the aged group, the long-lived group had more naive CD4+ T cells, fewer expanded clones and increased TCR diversity, a pattern suggesting age selection. As age increased, observed TCR beta diversity per million T cells dropped in a roughly linear way, and a significant reduction was already evident by age roughly 36. Conclusive comparison of naive and antigen-experienced compartments was prevented by the profiling of bulk unsorted PBMCs. Estimates of total diversity from one million sequenced T cells were regarded as lower bounds and underestimates. Donor CMV infection status was unknown, potentially confounding age-related changes in expanded clonotypes.

The donors were roughly 40 Caucasian individuals from Russia, aged roughly 6 to 100 years, who were systemically healthy. Around 10 milliliters of peripheral blood were collected from each donor into EDTA-treated Vacutainer tubes. Ficoll-Paque density-gradient centrifugation was used to isolate PBMCs, with at least 7 million obtained per sample. Trizol reagent was used to extract total RNA from PBMCs, with at least 6 micrograms per sample. For every donor, an aliquot of PBMCs went through flow cytometry to measure the percentages of naive CD45RAhigh/CD27high T cells. Reading from cysteine to phenylalanine, the CDR3 counts 14 amino acids. Only the CDR3 portion is preserved as DNA: 42 bases, with reading frame beginning at the first base. V is reduced by 1 base and J by 2 bases, leaving a spacing of 9 bases between them.

Sequencing was performed on blood. The TCR sequence derives from a woman aged 55-70 years in good health. The V and J segments used are TRBV12-3 or TRBV12-4 and TRBJ2-7, with the D gene not confidently named. This receptor has the CDR3 CASSLDPGPYEQYF. The DNA reads as follows: TGTGCCAGCAGTTTAGATCCAGGCCCCTACGAGCAGTACTTC.